The 23 T cell receptor beta chains given below trace back to one sample, sequenced in a study of Graves' ophthalmopathy and Graves' hyperthyroidism. From RNA, the CDR3 regions of TCR beta chains were amplified and sequenced. The authors performed first-round RT-PCR with HTBI primers and then a second-round multiplex PCR. TCRdb re-analysed the multiplex PCR reads in MiXCR, keeping a single row per CDR3 protein. The data show 650,000 to 800,000 distinct CDR3 sequences, about 40% seen once. Material for sequencing was peripheral blood. These receptors were collected from an adult man with Graves' ophthalmopathy.

In regard to this clonotype: This may be a read error, as it is one base from a much larger clone. The V gene is TRBV5-1, the J gene TRBJ1-2; possible D gene TRBD1, 5 bases. This CDR3 comprises 13 residues. CDR1 SGHRS and CDR2 YFSETQ come from the germline V gene. This CDR3 reads CASSPGRVGGYTF. The CDR3 region has the DNA TGTGCCAGCAGCCCGGGCAGGGTGGGGGGCTACACCTTC.

The chain carries TRBV10-3 and TRBJ1-5, with 9 bases matching TRBD1. The ends lost 3 bases at V and 6 bases at J; junction bases unmatched: 6. CDR3 length: 15 residues. Germline loops: CDR1 ENHRY, CDR2 SYGVKD. CDR3 amino acids: CAISEPGQGSQPQHF. The CDR3 bases are TGTGCCATCAGTGAACCGGGACAGGGAAGTCAGCCCCAGCATTTT.

This clonotype was detected ten times or more. The chain has TRBV10-3 and TRBJ1-4; no clear D. Trimming pared 3 bases from V and 3 bases from J, leaving 2 bases between. Per germline, CDR1 ENHRY and CDR2 SYGVKD. The CDR3 length is 12 residues. CDR3 in amino acids: CAISESNEKLFF. The DNA for the CDR3 is TGTGCCATCAGTGAATCTAATGAAAAACTGTTTTTT.

This clonotype has only one observation. The chain links TRBV7-8 to TRBJ2-7; the match to TRBD2 covers 14 bases. V lost 2 bases, J lost 7 bases, and 13 bases stayed unmatched. There are 18 residues in the CDR3. Germline V gene data show CDR1 as SGHVS and CDR2 as FQNEAQ. Here the CDR3 reads CASSLPWTSGGTYNEQYF. In nucleotides, the CDR3 is TGTGCCAGCAGCTTACCCTGGACTAGCGGGGGGACCTACAATGAGCAGTACTTC. The variable domain in full, with the rest retrieved from reference TRBV7-8 and TRBJ2-7, is GAGVSQSPRYKVAKRGQDVALRCDPISGHVSLFWYQQALGQGPEFLTYFQNEAQLDKSGLPSDRFFAERPEGSVSTLKIQRTQQEDSAVYLCASSLPWTSGGTYNEQYFGPGTRLTVT.

This chain joins TRBV20-1 and TRBJ2-2; 8 positions match TRBD1. The CDR3 covers 14 residues. The ends lost 5 bases at V and 1 base at J; junction bases unmatched: 3. Per the germline V gene, CDR1 is DFQATT and CDR2 is SNEGSKA (reference sequence). The chain's CDR3 is CSAAGQGNTGELFF. In nucleotides, the CDR3 is TGCAGTGCTGCTGGACAGGGGAACACCGGGGAGCTGTTTTTT.

This clonotype was seen repeatedly, ten times or more. The gene calls are TRBV20-1 and TRBJ1-6, with no clear D. Germline assignment: CDR1 DFQATT and CDR2 SNEGSKA (reference sequence). This CDR3 region has 15 residues. Trimming removed 0 bases from V and 6 bases from J, with 12 bases in between. The CDR3 DNA reads TGCAGTGCTAGAGATATCGGCAAGGGTAATTCACCCCTCCACTTT. Translating it yields CSARDIGKGNSPLHF.

This clonotype was seen many times. CDR3 in DNA: TGTGCCAGCAGCCCGCACAGGACAACTAATGAAAAACTGTTTTTT. It yields the protein CASSPHRTTNEKLFF. This rearrangement joins TRBV7-8 to TRBJ1-4; perhaps TRBD1 as D (5 bases). The V end was cut by 5 bases, the J end by 0 bases, with 10 bases between. Germline V CDR1 and CDR2: SGHVS, FQNEAQ. This CDR3 spans 15 amino acids. Full variable domain (rest looked up from reference TRBV7-8 and TRBJ1-4): GAGVSQSPRYKVAKRGQDVALRCDPISGHVSLFWYQQALGQGPEFLTYFQNEAQLDKSGLPSDRFFAERPEGSVSTLKIQRTQQEDSAVYLCASSPHRTTNEKLFFGSGTQLSVL.

V usage is TRBV29-1 and J usage is TRBJ1-3; 7 nucleotides match TRBD1. The V segment lost 7 bases and the J segment 4 bases; nucleotides outside the gene matches: 4. Germline CDR1 and CDR2: SQVTM and ANQGSEA. The CDR3 spans 12 residues. The CDR3 DNA is TGCAGCGCATGGACAGGAGGAAACACCATATATTTT. Amino acids: CSAWTGGNTIYF.

On this clonotype itself: This may be a read error, as it is one base from a much larger clone. This is likely a read error, given that the CDR3 carries no conserved phenylalanine or tryptophan at its end. The rearrangement uses TRBV9 and TRBJ1-1; 7 bases are shared with TRBD1. Germline CDR1 and CDR2: SGDLS and YYNGEE. V lost 3 bases, J lost 0 bases, and 5 bases stayed unmatched. This CDR3 is built from 15 residues. This CDR3 is CASSAIGGMNTEAFL. CDR3 sequence (DNA): TGTGCCAGCAGCGCTATAGGGGGCATGAACACTGAAGCTTTCCTT.

The J gene is TRBJ2-7, the V gene TRBV13; TRBD1 matches at 9 bases. J was trimmed by 2 bases and V by 7 bases; bases with no gene match: 15. The CDR3 loop spans 17 amino acids. The germline V gene has CDR1 PRHDT and CDR2 FYEKMQ (reference sequence). The CDR3 here is CASTQRGGDRATYEQYF. For the CDR3, the DNA is TGTGCCAGCACCCAAAGGGGGGGGGACAGGGCGACCTACGAGCAGTACTTC.

The chain joins TRBV7-8 to TRBJ2-7, with D perhaps assigned TRBD1 or TRBD2 (5 bases each). The CDR3 length is 20 residues. The germline V and J ends were trimmed by 7 bases and 6 bases, with 37 bases remaining between them. The germline V gene encodes CDR1 SGHVS and CDR2 FQNEAQ. In nucleotides, the CDR3 is TGTGCCAGCAAATCCGCAGGGACCGCACAGATGGCCCCGAGGGTTTTCGAGCAGTACTTC. This codes for CASKSAGTAQMAPRVFEQYF.

Remarks on this clonotype: A read error may produce the germline difference seen at one junction end. The V gene is TRBV25-1, the J gene TRBJ1-3; D unclear. CDR3 size: 16 residues. Germline values: CDR1 MGHDK, CDR2 SYGVNS. CDR3 sequence: CTSSDLTAYSGNTIYF. For the CDR3, the DNA is TGTACCAGCAGTGATTTGACCGCTTACTCTGGAAACACCATATATTTT.

Ten or more counts support this clonotype. The chain links TRBV2 to TRBJ1-6; D perhaps matches TRBD1 (6 bases). The CDR3 totals 15 residues. The V gene lost 3 bases and the J gene lost 7 bases, with 13 bases spanning the gap. Germline CDR1 reads SNHLY; CDR2 reads FYNNEI. CDR3 DNA sequence: TGTGCCAGCAGTGACTCCGGGACATTCAATTCACCCCTCCACTTT. It translates to CASSDSGTFNSPLHF.

The table lists this clonotype with many counts. The rearrangement joins TRBV25-1 to TRBJ2-7, with D hard to call. The length of the CDR3 is 15 residues. Germline V gene sequence: CDR1 MGHDK, CDR2 SYGVNS. V lost 0 bases and J lost 2, with 11 bases in between. CDR3 sequence: CASSEYVASPYEQYF. DNA of the CDR3: TGTGCCAGCAGTGAATACGTGGCTAGTCCCTACGAGCAGTACTTC.

This clonotype came up many times. The chain carries TRBV29-1 and TRBJ1-1; D is unresolved. This CDR3 spans 12 amino acids. V lost 5 bases and J lost 0, with 7 bases in between. Germline CDR1 and CDR2: SQVTM and ANQGSEA. The CDR3 DNA is TGCAGCGTTCAGCGAGTGAACACTGAAGCTTTCTTT. It specifies CSVQRVNTEAFF.

The table lists this clonotype with many counts. The chain has TRBV5-1 and TRBJ1-6; TRBD1 might be the D (6 bases). CDR3 size: 16 residues. The germline V and J ends were trimmed by 6 bases and 7 bases, with 20 bases remaining between them. In germline, CDR1 is SGHRS, CDR2 YFSETQ. The CDR3 nucleotides read TGCGCCAGCAAGATGTCCAGGGGATTGAGGAATTCACCCCTCCACTTT. This encodes CASKMSRGLRNSPLHF.

The chain has TRBV12-3 or TRBV12-4 and TRBJ2-7, with 8 bases lining up with TRBD2. V lost 3 bases, J lost 3 bases, and 4 bases stayed unmatched. The CDR3 extends over 14 amino acids. The CDR3 bases are TGTGCCAGCAGTTTCGGGGGGGGGAACTACGAGCAGTACTTC. Protein sequence: CASSFGGGNYEQYF.

This clonotype was picked up many times. The V call is TRBV6-5, the J call TRBJ1-6; 10 bases fit TRBD1. The CDR3 has 14 amino acids. Germline CDR1 and CDR2: MNHEY and SVGAGI. V was pared by 6 bases and J by 10 bases, with 6 bases of the junction left unmatched. CDR3 protein: CASRRTGGISPLHF. CDR3 nucleotide sequence: TGTGCCAGCAGAAGGACAGGGGGGATCTCACCCCTCCACTTT.

Turning to this clonotype: One junction end disagrees with the germline gene, perhaps due to a read error. This rearrangement joins TRBV25-1 to TRBJ1-1, with D hard to call. The germline V gene encodes CDR1 MGHDK and CDR2 SYGVNS. CDR3 length equals 15 residues. In DNA form, the CDR3 reads TGTGCCAGCAGTTATACCCCCCCGGGAAACACTGTAGCTTTCTTT. Protein: CASSYTPPGNTVAFF.

This clonotype has ten or more counts. This rearrangement joins TRBV5-5 to TRBJ2-2; no clear D. Germline CDR1 and CDR2: SGHKS and YYEKEE (reference sequence). The CDR3 sequence is 16 residues long. V lost 3 bases and J 3 bases, leaving 15 bases between the germline ends. The CDR3 nucleotides read TGTGCCAGCAGCTCGGACCCAACGGCCTACACCGGGGAGCTGTTTTTT. This sequence encodes CASSSDPTAYTGELFF.

The rearrangement joins TRBV29-1 to TRBJ2-5; 7 bases map to TRBD1. Unmatched junction bases numbered 4, after V lost 8 bases and J lost 4 bases. CDR3 length: 11 residues. Germline V lookup: CDR1 SQVTM, CDR2 ANQGSEA. The CDR3 protein is CSLNRGETQYF. The CDR3 coding sequence is TGCAGCTTGAACAGGGGAGAGACCCAGTACTTC.

About this clonotype itself: A much larger clone differs from this one at a single base, so this may be a read error. This rearrangement joins TRBV29-1 to TRBJ1-2; D perhaps matches TRBD1 (5 bases). The CDR3 is made up of 12 amino acids. Germline V gives CDR1 SQVTM, CDR2 ANQGSEA. In DNA, the CDR3 is TGCAGTGCTAGTGGGGGAAACTATGGCTACGCCTTC. As protein: CSASGGNYGYAF.

A remark on this clonotype: One end of the junction fails to match germline, which may point to a read error. The CDR3 coding sequence is TGTGCCAGCAGTTACCCGTCCTTCGGGGGGTCAACTGAAGCTTTCTTT. Protein: CASSYPSFGGSTEAFF. The rearrangement links TRBV10-3 to TRBJ1-1; tentative D call: TRBD1 (5 bases). In germline, CDR1 is ENHRY, CDR2 SYGVKD. The CDR3 has 16 amino acids.